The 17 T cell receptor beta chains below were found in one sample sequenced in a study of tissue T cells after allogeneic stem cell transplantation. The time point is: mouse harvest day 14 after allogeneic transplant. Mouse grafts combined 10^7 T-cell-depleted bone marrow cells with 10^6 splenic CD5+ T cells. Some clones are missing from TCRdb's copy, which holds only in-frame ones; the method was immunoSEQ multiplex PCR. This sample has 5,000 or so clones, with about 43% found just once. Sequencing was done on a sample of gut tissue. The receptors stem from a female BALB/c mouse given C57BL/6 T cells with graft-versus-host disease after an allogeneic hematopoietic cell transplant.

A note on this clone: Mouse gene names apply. The CDR3 DNA, read in part, is TGTGCCAGCTCTCGGACTGGGGGGCCTTATGAACAGTAC. Its protein product is CASSRTGGPYEQY. The CDR3 as a whole reads CASSRTGGPYEQYF. The rearrangement links TRBV12-2 to TRBJ2-7; 11 bases are shared with TRBD2. The read ends 1 residue before the CDR3 terminus; that terminus is restored from the germline J gene. Germline CDR1 and CDR2: SGHLS and HYDKME. The CDR3 extends over 14 amino acids. V lost 2 bases and J lost 4; bases outside the gene matches: 3.

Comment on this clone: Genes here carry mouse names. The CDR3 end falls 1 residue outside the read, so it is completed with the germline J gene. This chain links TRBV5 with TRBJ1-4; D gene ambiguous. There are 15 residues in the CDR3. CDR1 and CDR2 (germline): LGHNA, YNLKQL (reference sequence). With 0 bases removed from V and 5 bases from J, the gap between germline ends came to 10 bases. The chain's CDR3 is CASSQESRQNERLFF. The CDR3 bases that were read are TGTGCCAGCAGCCAAGAATCGAGACAAAACGAAAGATTATTT.

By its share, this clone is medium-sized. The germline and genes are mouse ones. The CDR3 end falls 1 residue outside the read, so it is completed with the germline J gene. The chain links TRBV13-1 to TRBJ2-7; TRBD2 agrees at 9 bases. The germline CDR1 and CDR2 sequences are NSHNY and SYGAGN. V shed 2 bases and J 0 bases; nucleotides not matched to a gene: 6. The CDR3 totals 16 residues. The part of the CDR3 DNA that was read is TGTGCCAGCAGTGACATGGACTGGGGAAGCTCCTATGAACAGTAC. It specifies CASSDMDWGSSYEQY. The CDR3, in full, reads CASSDMDWGSSYEQYF.

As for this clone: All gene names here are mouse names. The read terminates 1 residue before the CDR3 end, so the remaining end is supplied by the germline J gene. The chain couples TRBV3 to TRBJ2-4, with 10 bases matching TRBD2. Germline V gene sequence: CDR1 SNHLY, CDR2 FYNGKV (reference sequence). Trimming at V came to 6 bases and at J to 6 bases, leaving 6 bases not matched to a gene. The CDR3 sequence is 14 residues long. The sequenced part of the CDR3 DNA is TGTGCCAGCAGGCTGGGGGGGCGGGTGAACACCTTGTAC. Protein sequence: CASRLGGRVNTLY. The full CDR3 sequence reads CASRLGGRVNTLYF.

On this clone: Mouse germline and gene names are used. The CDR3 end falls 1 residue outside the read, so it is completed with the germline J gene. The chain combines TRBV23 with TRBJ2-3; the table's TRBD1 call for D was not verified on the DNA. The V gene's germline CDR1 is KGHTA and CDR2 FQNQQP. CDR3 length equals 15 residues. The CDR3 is CSSSQSQGATETLYF. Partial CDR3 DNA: TGCTCCAGCAGTCAATCGCAGGGGGCTACAGAAACGCTGTAT.

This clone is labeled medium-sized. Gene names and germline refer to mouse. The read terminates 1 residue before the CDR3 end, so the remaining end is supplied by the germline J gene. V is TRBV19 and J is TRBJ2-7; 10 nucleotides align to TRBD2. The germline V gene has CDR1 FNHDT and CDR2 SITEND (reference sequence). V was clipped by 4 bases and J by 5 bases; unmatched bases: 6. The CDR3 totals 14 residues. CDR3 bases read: TGTGCCAGCAGTCCGGACTGGGGGTGGAATGAACAGTAC. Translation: CASSPDWGWNEQY. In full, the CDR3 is CASSPDWGWNEQYF.

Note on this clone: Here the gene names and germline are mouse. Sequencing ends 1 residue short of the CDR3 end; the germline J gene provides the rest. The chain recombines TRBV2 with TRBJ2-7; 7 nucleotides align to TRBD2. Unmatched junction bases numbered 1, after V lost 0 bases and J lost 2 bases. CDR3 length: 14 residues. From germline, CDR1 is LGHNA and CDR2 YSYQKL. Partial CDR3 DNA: TGTGCCAGCAGCCAAGATTGGGGGGCCTATGAACAGTAC. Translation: CASSQDWGAYEQY. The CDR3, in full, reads CASSQDWGAYEQYF.

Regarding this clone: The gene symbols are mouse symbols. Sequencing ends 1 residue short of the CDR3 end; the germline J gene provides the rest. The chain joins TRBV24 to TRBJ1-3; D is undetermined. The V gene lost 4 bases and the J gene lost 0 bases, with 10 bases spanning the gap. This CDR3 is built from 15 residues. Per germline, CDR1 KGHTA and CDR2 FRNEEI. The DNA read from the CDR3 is TGTGCCAGCAGTCAACAGATCAATTCTGGAAATACGCTCTAT. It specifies CASSQQINSGNTLY. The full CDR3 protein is CASSQQINSGNTLYF.

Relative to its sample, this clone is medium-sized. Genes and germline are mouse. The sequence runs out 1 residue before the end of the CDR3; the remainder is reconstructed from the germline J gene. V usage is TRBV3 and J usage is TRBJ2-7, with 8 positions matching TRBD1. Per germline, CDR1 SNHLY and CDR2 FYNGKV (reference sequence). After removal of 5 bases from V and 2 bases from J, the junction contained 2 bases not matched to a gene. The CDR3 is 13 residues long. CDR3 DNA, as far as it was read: TGTGCCAGCAGCCGACAGGGGACCTATGAACAGTAC. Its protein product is CASSRQGTYEQY. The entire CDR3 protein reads CASSRQGTYEQYF. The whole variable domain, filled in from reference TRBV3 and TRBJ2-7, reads GPKVLQIPSHQIIDMGQMVTLNCDPVSNHLYFYWYKQILGQQMEFLVNFYNGKVMEKSKLFKDQFSVERPDGSYFTLKIQPTALEDSAVYFCASSRQGTYEQYFGPGTRLTVL.

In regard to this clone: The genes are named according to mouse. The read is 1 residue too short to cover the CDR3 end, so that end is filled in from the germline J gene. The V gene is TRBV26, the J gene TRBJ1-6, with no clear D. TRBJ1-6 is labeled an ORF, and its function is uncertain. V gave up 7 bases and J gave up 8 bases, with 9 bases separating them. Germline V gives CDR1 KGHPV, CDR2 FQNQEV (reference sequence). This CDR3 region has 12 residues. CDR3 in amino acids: CASTPGDSPLYF. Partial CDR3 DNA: TGTGCCAGCACCCCCGGGGATTCGCCCCTCTAC.

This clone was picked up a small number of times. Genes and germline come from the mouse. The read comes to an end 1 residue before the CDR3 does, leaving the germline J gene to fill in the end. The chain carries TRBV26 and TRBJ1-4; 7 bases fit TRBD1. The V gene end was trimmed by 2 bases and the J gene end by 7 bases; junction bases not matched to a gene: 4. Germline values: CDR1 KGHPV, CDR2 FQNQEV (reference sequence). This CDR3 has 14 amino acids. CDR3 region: CASSLVDRAERLFF. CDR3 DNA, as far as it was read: TGTGCCAGCAGTCTGGTCGACAGGGCCGAAAGATTATTT.

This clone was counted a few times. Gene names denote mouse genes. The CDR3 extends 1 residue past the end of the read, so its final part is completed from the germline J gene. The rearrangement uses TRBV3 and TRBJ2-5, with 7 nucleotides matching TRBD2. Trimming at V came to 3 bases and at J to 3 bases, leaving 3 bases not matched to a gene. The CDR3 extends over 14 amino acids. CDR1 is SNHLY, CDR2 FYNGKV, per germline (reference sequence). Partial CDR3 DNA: TGTGCCAGCAGCTTTCGGGGGGGGCAAGACACCCAGTAC. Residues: CASSFRGGQDTQY. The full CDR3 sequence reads CASSFRGGQDTQYF.

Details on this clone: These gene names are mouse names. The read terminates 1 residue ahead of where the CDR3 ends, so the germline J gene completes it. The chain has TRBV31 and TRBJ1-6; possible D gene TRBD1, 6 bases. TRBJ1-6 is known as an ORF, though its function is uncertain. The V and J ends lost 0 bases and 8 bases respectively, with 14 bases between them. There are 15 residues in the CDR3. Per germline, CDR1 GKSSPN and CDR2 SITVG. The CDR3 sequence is CAWSLAGARDSPLYF. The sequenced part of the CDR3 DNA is TGTGCCTGGAGTCTAGCGGGGGCGCGCGATTCGCCCCTCTAC.

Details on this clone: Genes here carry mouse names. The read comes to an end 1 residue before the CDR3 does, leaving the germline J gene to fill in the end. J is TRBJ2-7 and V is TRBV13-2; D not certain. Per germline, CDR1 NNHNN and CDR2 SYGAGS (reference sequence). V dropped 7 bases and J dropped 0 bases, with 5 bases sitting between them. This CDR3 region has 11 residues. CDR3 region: CASRASYEQYF. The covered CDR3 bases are TGTGCCAGCAGGGCCTCCTATGAACAGTAC.

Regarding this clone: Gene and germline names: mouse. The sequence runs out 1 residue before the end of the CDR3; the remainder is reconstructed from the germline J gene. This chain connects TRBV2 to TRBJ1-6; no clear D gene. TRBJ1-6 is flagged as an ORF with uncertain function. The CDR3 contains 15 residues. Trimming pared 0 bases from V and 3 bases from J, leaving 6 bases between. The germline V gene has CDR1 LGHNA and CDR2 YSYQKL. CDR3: CASSQDNNYNSPLYF. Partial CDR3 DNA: TGTGCCAGCAGCCAAGATAACAACTATAATTCGCCCCTCTAC.

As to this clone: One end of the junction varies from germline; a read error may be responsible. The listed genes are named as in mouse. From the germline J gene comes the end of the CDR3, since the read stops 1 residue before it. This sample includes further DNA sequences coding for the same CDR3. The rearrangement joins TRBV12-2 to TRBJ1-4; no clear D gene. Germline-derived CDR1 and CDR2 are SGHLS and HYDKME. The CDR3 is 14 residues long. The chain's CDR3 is CASSPGYFNERLFF. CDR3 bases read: TGCGCCAGCTCCCCGGGCTATTTCAACGAAAGATTATTT. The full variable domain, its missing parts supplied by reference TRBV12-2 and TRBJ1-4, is NSGVVQSPRYIIKGKGERSILKCIPISGHLSVAWYQQTQGQELKFFIQHYDKMERDKGNLPSRFSVQQFDDYHSEMNMSALELEDSAVYFCASSPGYFNERLFFGHGTKLSVL.

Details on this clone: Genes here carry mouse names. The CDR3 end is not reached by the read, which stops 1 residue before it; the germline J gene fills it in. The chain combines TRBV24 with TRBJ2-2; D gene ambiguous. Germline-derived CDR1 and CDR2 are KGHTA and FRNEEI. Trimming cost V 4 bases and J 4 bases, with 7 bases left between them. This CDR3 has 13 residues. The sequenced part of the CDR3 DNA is TGTGCCAGCAGTCCCCGGCCCACCGGGCAGCTCTAC. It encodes CASSPRPTGQLY. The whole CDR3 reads CASSPRPTGQLYF.